This TCR beta chain was documented in a study of blood T cell repertoires in COVID-19. Trimming removed 9 bases from V and 0 bases from J, with 15 bases in between. This CDR3 is 15 amino acids long. CDR1 and CDR2 from the germline V gene are MDHEN and SYDVKM. This table comes from immunoSEQ multiplex PCR, and its TCRdb copy is limited to in-frame clones, with some not included. The repertoire has 250,000 to 300,000 clones, roughly 86% of them found once; the top ten carry around 0.9%. This clone was seen only once. Sequenced sample: PBMCs or T cells enriched from blood (not recorded which). The rearrangement joins TRBV28 to TRBJ2-1; a possible D gene is TRBD2 (5 bases). The TCR was taken from a woman younger than 45 who had recovered from COVID-19. CDR3 nucleotides: TGTGCCAGTTTAGAACTAGGGCGCTCCTACAATGAGCAGTTCTTC. The encoded protein is CASLELGRSYNEQFF.